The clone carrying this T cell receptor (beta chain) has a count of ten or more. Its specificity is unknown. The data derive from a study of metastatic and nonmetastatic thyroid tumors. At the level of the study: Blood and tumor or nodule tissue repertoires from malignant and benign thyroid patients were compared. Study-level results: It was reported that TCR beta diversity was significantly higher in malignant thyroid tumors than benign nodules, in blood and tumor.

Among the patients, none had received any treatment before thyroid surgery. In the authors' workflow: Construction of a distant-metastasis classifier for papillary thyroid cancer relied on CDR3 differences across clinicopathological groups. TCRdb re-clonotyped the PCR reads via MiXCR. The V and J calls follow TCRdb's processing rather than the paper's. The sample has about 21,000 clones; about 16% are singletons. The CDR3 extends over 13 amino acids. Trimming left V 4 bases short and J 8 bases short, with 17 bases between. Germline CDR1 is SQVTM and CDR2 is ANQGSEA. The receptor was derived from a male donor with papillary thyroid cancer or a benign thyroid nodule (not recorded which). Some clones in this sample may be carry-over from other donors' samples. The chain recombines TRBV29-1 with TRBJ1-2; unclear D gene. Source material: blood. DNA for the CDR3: TGCAGCGTTGGGAGCAGCCTTACCCGGGGCTACACCTTC. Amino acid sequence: CSVGSSLTRGYTF.